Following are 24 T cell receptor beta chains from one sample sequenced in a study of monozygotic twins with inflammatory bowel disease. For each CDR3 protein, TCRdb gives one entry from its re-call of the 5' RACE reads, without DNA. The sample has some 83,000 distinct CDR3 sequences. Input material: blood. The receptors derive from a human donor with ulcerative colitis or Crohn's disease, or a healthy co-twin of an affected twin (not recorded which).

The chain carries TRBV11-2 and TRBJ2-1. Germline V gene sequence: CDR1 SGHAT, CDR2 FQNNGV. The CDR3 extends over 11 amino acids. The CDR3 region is CASTNPNEQFF.

The CDR3 is CASSLVGDGVGPQHF. This chain connects TRBV5-1 to TRBJ1-5; the TCRdb D gene call, TRBD1, has no DNA to confirm it. Germline lookup yields CDR1 SGHRS and CDR2 YFSETQ. The CDR3 contains 15 residues.

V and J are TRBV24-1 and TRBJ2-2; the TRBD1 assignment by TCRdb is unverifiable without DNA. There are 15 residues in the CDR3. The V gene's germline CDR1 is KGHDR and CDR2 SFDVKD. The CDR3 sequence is CATSDSDRGTGELFF.

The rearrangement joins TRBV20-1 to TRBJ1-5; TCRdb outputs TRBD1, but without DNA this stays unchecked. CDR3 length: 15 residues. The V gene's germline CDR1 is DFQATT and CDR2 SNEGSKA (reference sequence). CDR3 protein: CSAEDRQGRYQPQHF.

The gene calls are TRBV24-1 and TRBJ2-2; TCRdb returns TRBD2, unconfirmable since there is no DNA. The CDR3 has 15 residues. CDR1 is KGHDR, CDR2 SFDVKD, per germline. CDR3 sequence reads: CATGSGLLNTGELFF.

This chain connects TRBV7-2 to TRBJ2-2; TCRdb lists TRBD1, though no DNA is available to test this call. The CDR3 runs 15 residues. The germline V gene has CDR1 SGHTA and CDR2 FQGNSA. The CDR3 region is CASTPAGARTGELFF.

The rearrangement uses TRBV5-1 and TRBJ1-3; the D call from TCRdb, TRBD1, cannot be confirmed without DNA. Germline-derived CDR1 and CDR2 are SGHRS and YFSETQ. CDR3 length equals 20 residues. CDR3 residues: CASSFDAFGTGGFTGNTIYF. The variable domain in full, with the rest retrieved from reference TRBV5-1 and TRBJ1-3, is KAGVTQTPRYLIKTRGQQVTLSCSPISGHRSVSWYQQTPGQGLQFLFEYFSETQRNKGNFPGRFSGRQFSNSRSEMNVSTLELGDSALYLCASSFDAFGTGGFTGNTIYFGEGSWLTVV.

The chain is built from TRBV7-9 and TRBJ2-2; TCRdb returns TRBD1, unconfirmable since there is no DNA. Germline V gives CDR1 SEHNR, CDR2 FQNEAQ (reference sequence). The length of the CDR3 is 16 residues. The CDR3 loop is CASTPVGGASTGELFF.

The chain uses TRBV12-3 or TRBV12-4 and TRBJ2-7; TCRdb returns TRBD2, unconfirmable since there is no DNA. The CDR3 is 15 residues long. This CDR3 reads CASSLLLAALDEQYF.

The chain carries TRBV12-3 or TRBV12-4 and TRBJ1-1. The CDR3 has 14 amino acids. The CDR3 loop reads CASGPQTGKTEAFF.

CDR3 loop: CASSFRTGTGTEAFF. The chain employs TRBV5-1 and TRBJ1-1; as DNA is missing, the TRBD1 call by TCRdb cannot be tested. CDR1 is SGHRS and CDR2 is YFSETQ in the germline V gene. The CDR3 runs to 15 residues.

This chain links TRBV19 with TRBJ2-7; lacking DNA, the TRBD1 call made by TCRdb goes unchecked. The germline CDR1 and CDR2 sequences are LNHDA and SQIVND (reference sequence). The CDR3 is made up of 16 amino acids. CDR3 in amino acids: CASSIRGTAAVYEQYF.

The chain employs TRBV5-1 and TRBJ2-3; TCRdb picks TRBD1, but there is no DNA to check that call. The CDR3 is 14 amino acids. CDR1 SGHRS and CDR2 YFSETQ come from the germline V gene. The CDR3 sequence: CASSSLLGADTQYF.

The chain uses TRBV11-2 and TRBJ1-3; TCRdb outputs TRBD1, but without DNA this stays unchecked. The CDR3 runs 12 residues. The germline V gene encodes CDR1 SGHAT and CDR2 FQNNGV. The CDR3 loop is CASRQPGDTIYF.

The CDR3: CASSLDLEETQYF. This chain uses TRBV7-9 with TRBJ2-5. The CDR3 consists of 13 residues. Per the germline V gene, CDR1 is SEHNR and CDR2 is FQNEAQ (reference sequence). The whole variable domain, remainder taken from reference TRBV7-9 and TRBJ2-5, is DTGVSQNPRHKITKRGQNVTFRCDPISEHNRLYWYRQTLGQGPEFLTYFQNEAQLEKSRLLSDRFSAERPKGSFSTLEIQRTEQGDSAMYLCASSLDLEETQYFGPGTRLLVL.

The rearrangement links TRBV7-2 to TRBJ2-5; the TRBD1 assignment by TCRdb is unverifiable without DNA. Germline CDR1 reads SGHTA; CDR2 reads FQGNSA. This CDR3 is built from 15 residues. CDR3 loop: CASTWGGTSEGTQYF.

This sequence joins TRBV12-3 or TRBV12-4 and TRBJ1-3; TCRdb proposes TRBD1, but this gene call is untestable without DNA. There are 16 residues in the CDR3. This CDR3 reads CASSFGAGASGNTIYF.

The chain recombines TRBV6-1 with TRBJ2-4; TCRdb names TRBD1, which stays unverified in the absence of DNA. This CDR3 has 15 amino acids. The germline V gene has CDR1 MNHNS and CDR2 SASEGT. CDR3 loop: CASSGQGTAKNIQYF.

The CDR3 is CASSQGFTSYEQYF. The chain joins TRBV6-1 to TRBJ2-7. This CDR3 region has 14 residues. The germline gives CDR1 MNHNS, CDR2 SASEGT.

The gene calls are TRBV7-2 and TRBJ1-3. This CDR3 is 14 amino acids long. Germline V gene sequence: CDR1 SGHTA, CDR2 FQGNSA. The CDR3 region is CASSSFGLVNTIYF.

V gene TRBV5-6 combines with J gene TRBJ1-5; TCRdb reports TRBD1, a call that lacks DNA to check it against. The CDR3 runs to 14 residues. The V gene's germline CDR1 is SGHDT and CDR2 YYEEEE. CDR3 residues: CASSLAQGNQPQHF.

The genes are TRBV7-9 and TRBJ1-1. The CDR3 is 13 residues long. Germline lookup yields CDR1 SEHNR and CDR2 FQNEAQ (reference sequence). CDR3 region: CASSLDMVPEAFF. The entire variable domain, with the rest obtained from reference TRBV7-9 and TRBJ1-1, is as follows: DTGVSQNPRHKITKRGQNVTFRCDPISEHNRLYWYRQTLGQGPEFLTYFQNEAQLEKSRLLSDRFSAERPKGSFSTLEIQRTEQGDSAMYLCASSLDMVPEAFFGQGTRLTVV.

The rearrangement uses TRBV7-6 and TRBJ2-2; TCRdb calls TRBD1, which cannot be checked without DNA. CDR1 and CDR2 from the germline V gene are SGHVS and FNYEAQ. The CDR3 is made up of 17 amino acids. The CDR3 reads CASSLEATGRSTGELFF.

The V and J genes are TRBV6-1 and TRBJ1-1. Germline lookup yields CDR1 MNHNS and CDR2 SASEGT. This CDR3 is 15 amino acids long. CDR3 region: CASSEDPWVNTEAFF.